This entry features one TCR beta chain sequence. Germline V gene data show CDR1 as MNHNY and CDR2 as SVGAGI (reference sequence). This CDR3 is built from 15 residues. The ends lost 2 bases at V and 7 bases at J; junction bases unmatched: 10. Clones were read by immunoSEQ multiplex PCR, and TCRdb kept only the in-frame ones, dropping some. The sample shows 6,500 to 7,000 clones, more than 75% of them seen only once. These data are taken from a study of regulatory and conventional T cells in RAG deficiency. The sample was also reused in another study, on regulatory T cells. This second study says: Amplification used 52 TRBV primers and 13 TRBJ primers.

This chain connects TRBV6-6 to TRBJ2-7; TRBD1 aligns across 8 bases. The sequenced sample was CD8+ T cells sorted from blood. The TCR originated in a human donor in good health. This CDR3 reads CASSYEPGGLLEQYF. As DNA, the CDR3 is TGTGCCAGCAGTTACGAACCAGGGGGCCTCTTGGAGCAGTACTTC.